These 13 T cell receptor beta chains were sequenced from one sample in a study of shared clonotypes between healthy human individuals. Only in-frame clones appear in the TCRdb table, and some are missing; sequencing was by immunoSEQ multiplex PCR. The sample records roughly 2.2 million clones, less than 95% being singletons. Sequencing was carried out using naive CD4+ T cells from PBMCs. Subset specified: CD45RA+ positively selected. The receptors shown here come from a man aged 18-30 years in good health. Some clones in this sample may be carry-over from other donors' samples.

The CDR3 loop is CASSIDPLGRTGPMYGYTF. The CDR3 DNA is TGTGCCAGTAGTATAGATCCATTGGGGCGGACAGGGCCGATGTATGGCTACACCTTC. The gene calls are TRBV19 and TRBJ1-2, with 8 bases fitting TRBD1. With 0 bases clipped from V and 5 bases from J, the junction kept 17 bases outside the gene matches. Germline V gives CDR1 LNHDA, CDR2 SQIVND (reference sequence). The CDR3 loop spans 19 amino acids.

The CDR3 nucleotides are TGTGCCAGCAGTGAAAATCTAGGGCCGTTTGAAGCTTTCTTT. Translation gives CASSENLGPFEAFF. The genes are TRBV2 and TRBJ1-1; D ambiguous. Germline assignment: CDR1 SNHLY and CDR2 FYNNEI. Trimming removed 2 bases at V and 7 bases at J, with 14 bases between. This CDR3 is built from 14 residues.

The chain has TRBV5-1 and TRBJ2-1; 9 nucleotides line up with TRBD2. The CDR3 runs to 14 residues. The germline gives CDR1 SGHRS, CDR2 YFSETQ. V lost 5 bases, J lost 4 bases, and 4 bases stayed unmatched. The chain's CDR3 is CASRTSGEYNEQFF. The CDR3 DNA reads TGCGCCAGCAGGACTAGCGGAGAATACAATGAGCAGTTCTTC. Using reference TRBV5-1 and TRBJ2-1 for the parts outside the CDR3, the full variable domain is KAGVTQTPRYLIKTRGQQVTLSCSPISGHRSVSWYQQTPGQGLQFLFEYFSETQRNKGNFPGRFSGRQFSNSRSEMNVSTLELGDSALYLCASRTSGEYNEQFFGPGTRLTVL.

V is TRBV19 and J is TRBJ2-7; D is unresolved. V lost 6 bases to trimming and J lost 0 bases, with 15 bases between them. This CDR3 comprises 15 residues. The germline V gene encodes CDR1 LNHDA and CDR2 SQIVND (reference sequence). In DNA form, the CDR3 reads TGTGCCAGTAGCTTGAGCGCGCGGAGCTCCTACGAGCAGTACTTC. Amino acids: CASSLSARSSYEQYF.

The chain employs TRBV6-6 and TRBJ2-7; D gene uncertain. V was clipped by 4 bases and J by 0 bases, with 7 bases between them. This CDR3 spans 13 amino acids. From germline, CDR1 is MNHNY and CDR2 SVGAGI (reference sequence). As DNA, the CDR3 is TGTGCCAGCAGTTCACAGAGCTCCTACGAGCAGTACTTC. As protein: CASSSQSSYEQYF.

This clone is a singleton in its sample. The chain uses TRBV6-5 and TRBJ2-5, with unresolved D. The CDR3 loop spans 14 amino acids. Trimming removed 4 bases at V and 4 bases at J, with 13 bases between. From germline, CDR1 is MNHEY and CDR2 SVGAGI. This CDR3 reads CASSSSNVLETQYF. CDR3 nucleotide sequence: TGTGCCAGCAGTTCGTCCAACGTACTAGAGACCCAGTACTTC.

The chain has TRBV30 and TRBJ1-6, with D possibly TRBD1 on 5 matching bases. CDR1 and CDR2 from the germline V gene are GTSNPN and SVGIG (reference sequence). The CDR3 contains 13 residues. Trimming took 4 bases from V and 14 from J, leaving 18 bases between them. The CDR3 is CAWTASAGATLHF. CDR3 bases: TGTGCCTGGACAGCGTCAGCTGGGGCTACCCTCCACTTT.

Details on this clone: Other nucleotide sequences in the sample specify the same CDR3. CDR3 in DNA: TGTGCCTGGAGTGGGGGCAATGAGCAGTTCTTC. Its protein is CAWSGGNEQFF. The chain is built from TRBV30 and TRBJ2-1, with D unresolved. Germline-derived CDR1 and CDR2 are GTSNPN and SVGIG (reference sequence). V dropped 1 base and J dropped 6 bases, with 4 bases sitting between them. This CDR3 is built from 11 residues.

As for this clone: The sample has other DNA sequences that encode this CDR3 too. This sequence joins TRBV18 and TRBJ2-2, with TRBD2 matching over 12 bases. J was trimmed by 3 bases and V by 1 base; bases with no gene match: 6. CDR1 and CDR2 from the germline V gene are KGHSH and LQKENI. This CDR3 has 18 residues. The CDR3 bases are TGTGCCAGCTCACCACGGCCTAGCGGGAGGGCCGACACCGGGGAGCTGTTTTTT. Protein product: CASSPRPSGRADTGELFF.

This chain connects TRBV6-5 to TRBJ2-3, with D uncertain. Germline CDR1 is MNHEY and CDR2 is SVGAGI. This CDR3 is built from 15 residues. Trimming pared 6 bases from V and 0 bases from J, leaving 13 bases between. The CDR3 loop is CASSLGLTSTDTQYF. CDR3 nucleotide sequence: TGTGCCAGCAGCCTGGGATTAACTAGCACAGATACGCAGTATTTT.

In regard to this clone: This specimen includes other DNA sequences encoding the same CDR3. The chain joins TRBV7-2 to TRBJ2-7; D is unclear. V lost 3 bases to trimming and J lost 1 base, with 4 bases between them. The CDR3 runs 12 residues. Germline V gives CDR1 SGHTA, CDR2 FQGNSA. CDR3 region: CASSFSSYEQYF. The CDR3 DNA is TGTGCCAGCAGCTTCTCGTCCTACGAGCAGTACTTC.

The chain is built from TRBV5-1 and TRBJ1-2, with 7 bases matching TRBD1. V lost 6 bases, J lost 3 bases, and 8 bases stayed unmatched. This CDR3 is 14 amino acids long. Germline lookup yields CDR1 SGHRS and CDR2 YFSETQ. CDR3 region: CASNAGTAYYGYTF. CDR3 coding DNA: TGCGCCAGCAACGCGGGGACAGCCTACTATGGCTACACCTTC.

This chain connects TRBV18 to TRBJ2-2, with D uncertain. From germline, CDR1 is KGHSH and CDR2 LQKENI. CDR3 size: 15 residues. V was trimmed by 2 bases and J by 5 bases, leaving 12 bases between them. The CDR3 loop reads CASSPVDHWTGELFF. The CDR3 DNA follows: TGTGCCAGCTCACCAGTAGACCATTGGACCGGGGAGCTGTTTTTT. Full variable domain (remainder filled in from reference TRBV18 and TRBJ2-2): NAGVMQNPRHLVRRRGQEARLRCSPMKGHSHVYWYRQLPEEGLKFMVYLQKENIIDESGMPKERFSAEFPKEGPSILRIQQVVRGDSAAYFCASSPVDHWTGELFFGEGSRLTVL.